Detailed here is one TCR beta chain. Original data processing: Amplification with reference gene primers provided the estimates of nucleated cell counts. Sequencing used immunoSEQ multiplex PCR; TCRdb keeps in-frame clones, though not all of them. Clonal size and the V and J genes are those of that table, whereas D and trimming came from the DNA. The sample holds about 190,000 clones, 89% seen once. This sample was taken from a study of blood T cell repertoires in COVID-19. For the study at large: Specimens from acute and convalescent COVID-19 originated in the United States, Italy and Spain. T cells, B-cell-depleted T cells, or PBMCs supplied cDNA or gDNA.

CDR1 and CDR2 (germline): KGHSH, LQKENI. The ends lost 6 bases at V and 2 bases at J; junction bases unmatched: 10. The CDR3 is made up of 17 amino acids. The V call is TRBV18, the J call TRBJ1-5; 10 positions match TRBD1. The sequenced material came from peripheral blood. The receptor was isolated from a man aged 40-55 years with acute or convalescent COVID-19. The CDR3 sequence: CASSPGTGVMGNQPQHF. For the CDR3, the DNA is TGTGCCAGCTCCCCCGGGACAGGGGTCATGGGCAATCAGCCCCAGCATTTT.